This T cell receptor (beta chain) was sequenced during a study of blood T cell repertoires in COVID-19. Note on this clone: Other DNA sequences in the same sample also yield this CDR3.

J lost 7 bases, V lost 2 bases, and 11 bases had no gene match. The CDR3 is made up of 17 amino acids. The germline V gene has CDR1 MGHRA and CDR2 YSYEKL. Authors' processing steps: Amplification of reference gene primers provided the estimated nucleated cell counts. Using immunoSEQ multiplex PCR, the repertoire was profiled, and TCRdb retains in-frame clones only, with some absent. That table is the source of V, J and clone size, and D and trimming were worked out from the DNA. This sample has approximately 72,000 clones, with 75% to 90% found just once. The material sequenced was peripheral blood. V gene TRBV4-1 combines with J gene TRBJ2-1, with TRBD2 matching 10 bases. This sequence originates from a woman older than 75 with active or convalescent COVID-19. The CDR3 is CASSQLLRAGGGNEQFF. CDR3 coding DNA: TGCGCCAGCAGCCAACTTCTCCGAGCGGGGGGGGGAAATGAGCAGTTCTTC.